The T cell receptor beta chain described here comes from a study of blood T cell repertoires in COVID-19. Study overall: Both acute and convalescent COVID-19 samples were obtained from the United States, Italy and Spain. T cells, B-cell-depleted T cells, or PBMCs provided the cDNA or gDNA that served as material.

The Seattle patients, enrolled during active infection, were followed longitudinally. V dropped 9 bases and J dropped 10; count of bases not matched to a gene: 2. The CDR3 is 11 amino acids. CDR1 is PRHDT and CDR2 is FYEKMQ in the germline V gene (reference sequence). As originally analysed: Amplification from reference gene primers served as the basis for estimated nucleated cell counts. Here immunoSEQ multiplex PCR was the method, and the copy in TCRdb shows in-frame clones only, minus some. That table supplies the V and J calls and clone size; D and trimming were determined from the DNA. The table shows about 69,000 clones, with more than 75% occurring only once.

The rearrangement uses TRBV13 and TRBJ2-1; TRBD1 agrees at 11 bases. Sequencing used peripheral blood. This TCR was recovered from a man aged 40-55 years with COVID-19, enrolled during active disease. The CDR3 region is CASRTGGEQFF. In nucleotides, the CDR3 is TGTGCCAGTCGGACAGGGGGCGAGCAGTTCTTC.